These T cell receptor beta chains were read from a single sample in a study of breast tumors, draining lymph nodes, adjacent tissues. TCRdb recomputed calls from the multiplex PCR reads with MiXCR, one row per CDR3 protein. The data contain approximately 230,000 distinct CDR3 sequences, under 40% of them singletons. Input material: axillary lymph node tissue. These receptors were taken from a female donor with breast cancer. Some clones in this sample may be carry-over from other donors' samples. Each CDR3 is given with its conserved first and last residue. The D gene is left open where the match is weak. Expanded clones get a size class; other rows say once, few or many, or leave the size out.

d_call clone_size j_call v_call cdr3_nt cdr3_aa
- - TRBJ2-5 TRBV7-8 TGTGCCAGCAGCTTAGACAGGGTCCAAGAGGCCCAGTACTTC CASSLDRVQEAQYF
- many TRBJ2-5 TRBV5-1 TGCGCCAGCAGCTTGTGGGGAGAAGAGACCCAGTACTTC CASSLWGEETQYF
TRBD1 many TRBJ2-7 TRBV5-1 TGCGCCAGCAGCTCACAGGGGGCCAGCGAGCAGTACTTC CASSSQGASEQYF
- many TRBJ2-1 TRBV7-9 TGTGCCAGCAGTCCCGGGACACGGGCTCGGGATGAGCAGTTCTTC CASSPGTRARDEQFF
TRBD1 many TRBJ1-6 TRBV19 TGTGCCACTACAGACAGGGGGTTCTATTCACCCCTCCACTTT CATTDRGFYSPLHF
- many TRBJ1-3 TRBV9 TGTGCCAGCAGCGTAAGTGGTCAGAACTCTGGAAACACCATATATTTT CASSVSGQNSGNTIYF
TRBD1 many TRBJ2-1 TRBV4-2 TGTGCCAGCAGCCTCAGTTGGGGGCGGGACAGGGGCAATGAGCAGTTCTTC CASSLSWGRDRGNEQFF
TRBD1 once TRBJ1-6 TRBV5-5 TGTGCCAGCAGCTTGGATCCAGGGGGCTATAATTCACCCCTCCACTTT CASSLDPGGYNSPLHF
- many TRBJ1-2 TRBV7-2 TGTGCCAGCAGCCCCCCACAGAGAAGATACTATGGCTACACCTTC CASSPPQRRYYGYTF
- many TRBJ1-2 TRBV19 TGTGCCAGTGACGGTCAGAGACAGGATAACTATGGCTACACCTTC CASDGQRQDNYGYTF
TRBD1 - TRBJ1-5 TRBV24-1 TGTGCTTCCGTGACAGGGCAGGGCCAGCCCCAGCATTTT CASVTGQGQPQHF
- many TRBJ2-3 TRBV9 TGTGCCAGCAGCGCCGCGAGGGGTTTGGATACGCAGTATTTT CASSAARGLDTQYF
- many TRBJ2-3 TRBV4-1 TGCGCCAGCAGCCAAAACATCCTCTCTAGCACAGATACGCAGTATTTT CASSQNILSSTDTQYF
- many TRBJ2-5 TRBV12-3/TRBV12-4 TGTGCCAGCAGTTTAGCTCAGCAAGAGACCCAGTACTTC CASSLAQQETQYF
- - TRBJ2-3 TRBV7-6 TGTGCCAGCAGCACACAAGGGAGCTCGCAGTATTTT CASSTQGSSQYF
- many TRBJ2-3 TRBV18 TGTGCCAGCTCAGAGAGATCGGATACGCAGTATTTT CASSERSDTQYF
TRBD1 - TRBJ1-2 TRBV6-6 TGTGCCACCCGACAGGGGGCTAGCTATGGCTACACCTTC CATRQGASYGYTF
- many TRBJ2-5 TRBV2 TGTGCCAGCAGTCCTGATTATGTGACAGGAGGAGAGACCCAGTACTTC CASSPDYVTGGETQYF
TRBD2 - TRBJ2-2 TRBV20-1 TGCAGTGCTAGAGATCTGGGGGGGGGGATTATAGGCGGGGAGCTGTTTTTT CSARDLGGGIIGGELFF
- - TRBJ1-5 TRBV24-1 TGTGCCACCAGTGAGGTTCGGGGGGTGGCATTCGCCAAAAATCAGCCCCAGCATTTT CATSEVRGVAFAKNQPQHF
- many TRBJ1-4 TRBV7-9 TGTGCCAGCAGCCTGCGCTCGGCCGGCGGTAATGAAAAACTGTTTTTT CASSLRSAGGNEKLFF
TRBD1 many TRBJ1-6 TRBV3-1 TGTGCCAGCAGCCATCGGGACAGGGAGCCACCCCTCCACTTT CASSHRDREPPLHF
TRBD2 - TRBJ2-3 TRBV2 TGTGCCAGCAGTGCCGGGGGGGATACGCAGTATTTT CASSAGGDTQYF
- - TRBJ2-6 TRBV20-1 TGCAGTGCTAGGAGACCAGGGGGGTCTGGGGCCAACGTCCTGACTTTC CSARRPGGSGANVLTF
- - TRBJ1-5 TRBV18 TGTGCCAGCTCACCATTAGCGATCGACAGTTTCAATCAGCCCCAGCATTTT CASSPLAIDSFNQPQHF
TRBD1 many TRBJ1-3 TRBV29-1 TGCAGCGTCCGAACAGGGGAAGGAGCTGGAAACACCATATATTTT CSVRTGEGAGNTIYF
TRBD2 - TRBJ2-5 TRBV7-7 TGTGCTAGATCCGGACTAGCGGGATTGGCAGAGACCCAGTACTTC CARSGLAGLAETQYF
- many TRBJ2-5 TRBV7-7 TGTGCTAGCAGCTTCTCTAGCACACAAGAGACCCAGTACTTC CASSFSSTQETQYF
- many TRBJ2-5 TRBV7-3 TGTGCCAGCAGCCCAATCCCCGCTAGCCGAGAGACCCAGTACTTC CASSPIPASRETQYF
- many TRBJ2-1 TRBV12-3/TRBV12-4 TGTGCCAGCAGCATTAGGGTACTAAATGAGCAGTTCTTC CASSIRVLNEQFF
TRBD1 many TRBJ2-1 TRBV7-8 TGTGCCAGCAGCCCGGACAGGGGGCGATCGAATGAGCAGTTCTTC CASSPDRGRSNEQFF
- many TRBJ1-2 TRBV29-1 TGCAGCGCCTCCAATGTAAAGGATCAGGGGGGCTACACCTTC CSASNVKDQGGYTF
TRBD2 many TRBJ2-3 TRBV7-6 TGTGCCAGCAGCCCTGTAGCGGGAGGGCCTTTGAGGGGACGCTACACAGATACGCAGTATTTT CASSPVAGGPLRGRYTDTQYF
- many TRBJ1-6 TRBV6-6 TGTGCCAGCAGTTACCCCTTGGGATCACCCCTCCACTTT CASSYPLGSPLHF
- - TRBJ1-2 TRBV19 TGTGCCAGCAGTACCGCGGGGGGTCTCTATGGCTACACCTTC CASSTAGGLYGYTF
- - TRBJ1-2 TRBV28 TGTGCCAGCAGGCCTCTGGGACTCGAGTCTGGCTACACCTTC CASRPLGLESGYTF
TRBD2 - TRBJ2-1 TRBV24-1 TGTGCCACCAGCAGAGTTAGTAGCGGGAGTACCAACAATGAGCAGTTCTTC CATSRVSSGSTNNEQFF
- - TRBJ2-3 TRBV7-8 TGTGCCAGCAGCGTAGAAGTTTTACAGATCCCAGATACGCAGTATTTT CASSVEVLQIPDTQYF
TRBD2 many TRBJ2-3 TRBV20-1 TGCAGTGCTAGTGGGCTAGCGGGAGCGCTAGGGGATACGCAGTATTTT CSASGLAGALGDTQYF
- many TRBJ1-3 TRBV19 TGTGCCAGTACCTCCTACAGAAGCTCTGGAAACACCATATATTTT CASTSYRSSGNTIYF
- - TRBJ2-3 TRBV6-5 TGTGCCAGCAGACGGTCTAGCGGCACAGATACGCAGTATTTT CASRRSSGTDTQYF
TRBD2 - TRBJ2-3 TRBV7-9 TGTGCCAGCAGGGGACTAGCGGGAGCGAGAAATGAGCAGTATTTT CASRGLAGARNEQYF
TRBD1 - TRBJ2-5 TRBV11-3 TGTGCCAGCGGCCCCGGGACAGCTCAAGGGACCCAGTACTTC CASGPGTAQGTQYF
- - TRBJ1-2 TRBV2 TGTGCCAGCAGTGACAGGGACGATACTGGCTACACCTTC CASSDRDDTGYTF
- many TRBJ1-5 TRBV9 TGTGCCAGCAGCGTAGGGTATAGCAATCAGCCCCAGCATTTT CASSVGYSNQPQHF
- many TRBJ2-7 TRBV20-1 TGCAGTGCTAGAGCTACAGGGACCTACGAGCAGTACTTC CSARATGTYEQYF
- - TRBJ1-6 TRBV29-1 TGCAGCGTTGCCATTGGTAGCAATCAGCCCCTCCACTTT CSVAIGSNQPLHF
TRBD1 - TRBJ2-3 TRBV10-3 TGTGCCATCAGGGGGACAGGGAGCTCCTACAATGAGCAGTATTTT CAIRGTGSSYNEQYF
TRBD1 many TRBJ1-3 TRBV9 TGTGCCAGCAGCGTCGGGACAGGGGGAAACACCATATATTTT CASSVGTGGNTIYF
TRBD2 many TRBJ2-1 TRBV5-1 TGCGCCAGCAGCCGGGGGGTGGGATCCTACAATGAGCAGTTCTTC CASSRGVGSYNEQFF
- many TRBJ1-4 TRBV14 TGTGCCAGCAGCCACGGGGGGAGAAGGTCTAATGAAAAACTGTTTTTT CASSHGGRRSNEKLFF
TRBD2 many TRBJ2-5 TRBV7-7 TGTGCTAGCAGCCGGACTAGCGGGGAGAGAGAGACCCAGTACTTC CASSRTSGERETQYF
- many TRBJ2-5 TRBV5-1 TGCGCCAGCAGCCCCGGACAGGGAGGGTTTGAGGAGACCCAGTACTTC CASSPGQGGFEETQYF
- few TRBJ2-3 TRBV28 TGTGCCAGCAGTTCCCCGGGGGAAACGGGCACAGATACGCAGTATTTT CASSSPGETGTDTQYF
TRBD1 many TRBJ1-5 TRBV6-6 TGTGCCAGCAGTTGGGACAGGGGTCAGCCCCAGCATTTT CASSWDRGQPQHF
TRBD2 few TRBJ2-4 TRBV29-1 TGCAGCGTTGTGGGGTCGGGTAGCGGGGTAACCAAAAACATTCAGTACTTC CSVVGSGSGVTKNIQYF
- many TRBJ2-2 TRBV7-3 TGTGCCAGCAGCCTGCTAGGCGGGGCCAACACCGGGGAGCTGTTTTTT CASSLLGGANTGELFF
- many TRBJ2-1 TRBV29-1 TGCAGCGCCCCAGGGGACAACCTCTACAATGAGCAGTTCTTC CSAPGDNLYNEQFF
TRBD1 many TRBJ1-1 TRBV10-3 TGTGCCACTTCCCCCGGGACAGTGACTGAAGCTTTCTTT CATSPGTVTEAFF
- many TRBJ1-6 TRBV7-9 TGTGCCAGCAGCTTAGCGGCGAGGAATTCACCCCTCCACTTT CASSLAARNSPLHF